This T cell receptor beta chain stems from a study of CXCR3-negative and CXCR3-positive naive CD8 T cells. Study findings and constraints: Memory cells differed in TRBV-TRBJ usage, but naive CXCR3-negative and CXCR3-positive cells had similar usage. TRB CDR3 properties were used to infer TCR strength, and surface CD5 was comparable between naive subsets. CXCR3-positive naive cells had more hydrophobic TRB CDR3s than CXCR3-negative naive cells.

Libraries were UMI-labeled 5' RACE TRB cDNA. TCRdb reprocessed the 5' RACE reads, keeping one entry per CDR3 protein, no DNA. The sample holds about 98,000 distinct CDR3 sequences. As concerns this clonotype: Its matching antigen is unknown.

This CDR3 contains 16 residues. The germline V gene has CDR1 SEHNR and CDR2 FQNEAQ (reference sequence). The rearrangement joins TRBV7-9 to TRBJ2-3; TCRdb lists TRBD1, though no DNA is available to test this call. The sample consisted of naive CXCR3+ CD8+ T cells from blood. Subset defined: CD45RO-CCR7+CD27+CD95- naive CD8+ T cells expressing CXCR3 (TNR3+). The TCR originated in a human donor in good health. Some clones in this sample may be carry-over from other donors' samples. The CDR3 loop is CASSSGGGIESGTQYF.